Listed here are 9 T cell receptor beta chains from one sample, sequenced in a study of T cell clonality in common variable immunodeficiency. These receptors' antigens are unknown. Study-wide points: Common variable immunodeficiency TCR beta sequences reportedly had fewer deletions and N-nucleotide insertions.

Clones were sequenced by immunoSEQ multiplex PCR, and TCRdb holds only the in-frame ones, with some missing. The sample is made up of about 23,000 clones, none counted only once. The specimen was peripheral blood mononuclear cells. These receptors originate from a human donor with common variable immunodeficiency.

This clone was counted only a few times. The CDR3 goes on 3 residues after the read ends, and that part is filled in from the germline J gene. This chain joins TRBV7-2 and TRBJ2-7, with 8 bases lining up with TRBD1. After removal of 2 bases from V and 5 bases from J, the junction contained 8 bases not matched to a gene. Germline CDR1 and CDR2: SGHTA and FQGNSA. This CDR3 comprises 15 residues. This chain's CDR3 is CASSLIGTGPDEQYF. Partial CDR3 DNA: TGTGCCAGCAGCTTAATAGGGACAGGTCCAGACGAG.

On this clone: Read sequence stops 3 residues before the CDR3 end, and the germline J gene provides the missing end. J is TRBJ2-3 and V is TRBV19; 11 bases fit TRBD2. Germline V gene sequence: CDR1 LNHDA, CDR2 SQIVND (reference sequence). The CDR3 totals 16 residues. J was trimmed by 3 bases and V by 5 bases; bases with no gene match: 7. This CDR3 is CASSFTSGRTTDTQYF. The CDR3 DNA, read in part, is TGTGCCAGTAGTTTTACTAGCGGGAGAACAACAGATACG.

In its sample, this clone ranks as medium-sized (0.01 to 0.1%). Read sequence stops 3 residues before the CDR3 end, and the germline J gene provides the missing end. The chain uses TRBV20-1 and TRBJ2-1; TRBD2 agrees at 7 bases. The CDR3 has 15 amino acids. V shed 2 bases, J shed 2 bases, and the junction held 6 bases outside the gene matches. Germline loops: CDR1 DFQATT, CDR2 SNEGSKA (reference sequence). The sequenced part of the CDR3 DNA is TGCAGTGCTAGAAGTCTAGCGGTCGCCTACAATGAG. Protein: CSARSLAVAYNE. The whole CDR3 protein reads CSARSLAVAYNEQFF.

Comment on this clone: The CDR3 end is not reached by the read, which stops 3 residues before it; the germline J gene fills it in. The chain combines TRBV30 with TRBJ2-2, with TRBD1 matching over 7 bases. Germline V gene sequence: CDR1 GTSNPN, CDR2 SVGIG (reference sequence). CDR3 length: 10 amino acids. CDR3 bases read: TGTGCCCTGACGCGGACAGGG. It yields the protein CALTRTG. In full, the CDR3 is CALTRTGLFF.

This clone was seen a few times. With the read ending 3 residues before the CDR3 end, the germline J gene is used to fill in that end. The chain combines TRBV19 with TRBJ2-4; a weak D match, TRBD2 (5 bases). V was cut by 5 bases and J by 3 bases, with 17 bases left in between. There are 16 residues in the CDR3. Germline assignment: CDR1 LNHDA and CDR2 SQIVND (reference sequence). CDR3 sequence: CASSPYRGSVKNIQYF. Partial CDR3 DNA: TGTGCCAGTAGTCCCTACCGAGGGTCTGTCAAAAACATT.

Worth noting for this clone: The CDR3 end is not reached by the read, which stops 3 residues before it; the germline J gene fills it in. This chain links TRBV10-2 with TRBJ2-5; 11 bases line up with TRBD2. Germline V gives CDR1 WSHSY, CDR2 SAAADI. After removal of 8 bases from V and 5 bases from J, the junction contained 1 base not matched to a gene. The length of the CDR3 is 12 residues. CDR3 DNA (partial): TGCGCCAGCGGACTAGCGGGCGAGACC. This codes for CASGLAGET. The full CDR3 sequence reads CASGLAGETQYF.

The table lists this clone with a few counts. The observed sequence ends 3 residues before the CDR3 terminus, with the missing tail filled in from the germline J gene. The rearrangement joins TRBV30 to TRBJ2-2, with 8 bases aligning to TRBD2. The junction had 4 bases not matched to a gene; V was cut back by 0 bases and J by 1 base. Germline V gene lookup returns CDR1 GTSNPN and CDR2 SVGIG (reference sequence). The CDR3 sequence is 16 residues long. CDR3 sequence: CAWSVYLAGNTGELFF. The sequenced CDR3 bases are TGTGCCTGGAGTGTTTATCTAGCGGGGAACACCGGGGAG.

This clone was seen more than once but under ten times. The missing CDR3 end, 3 residues past where the read stops, is filled in from the germline J gene. The chain has TRBV30 and TRBJ1-5; 7 bases are shared with TRBD1. The length of the CDR3 is 14 residues. CDR1 GTSNPN and CDR2 SVGIG come from the germline V gene (reference sequence). J lost 1 base, V lost 8 bases, and 8 bases had no gene match. The chain's CDR3 is CARTDRVSNQPQHF. CDR3 DNA, as far as it was read: TGTGCCAGGACTGACAGGGTAAGCAATCAGCCC.

This clone showed up many times. Read data end 3 residues before the CDR3 end; the end is taken from the germline J gene. The chain employs TRBV29-1 and TRBJ1-2, with 10 bases matching TRBD1. This CDR3 has 12 amino acids. Germline loops: CDR1 SQVTM, CDR2 ANQGSEA. V lost 4 bases, J lost 5 bases, and 1 base stayed unmatched. The sequenced part of the CDR3 DNA is TGCAGCGTTGGGACAGGGGGATATGGC. Translated: CSVGTGGYG. The full CDR3 protein reads CSVGTGGYGYTF.